The 19 T cell receptor beta chains listed next were all sequenced from one sample in a study of blood T cell repertoires in COVID-19. Using immunoSEQ multiplex PCR, the repertoire was profiled, and TCRdb retains in-frame clones only, with some absent. The sample lists around 470,000 clones; about 90% were seen once. The sample taken for sequencing was PBMCs or T cells enriched from blood (not recorded which). Receptors were obtained from a man between 18 and 29 years old who had recovered from COVID-19.

The chain has TRBV6-5 and TRBJ1-2; D is undetermined. The germline CDR1 and CDR2 sequences are MNHEY and SVGAGI. Trimming took 2 bases from V and 5 from J, leaving 9 bases between them. CDR3 length: 13 residues. The CDR3 DNA reads as TGTGCCAGCAGTTACAAGGGAGATTATGGCTACACCTTC. Protein product: CASSYKGDYGYTF.

The rearrangement joins TRBV12-3 or TRBV12-4 to TRBJ2-7, with 8 bases fitting TRBD1. The V gene end was trimmed by 8 bases and the J gene end by 6 bases; junction bases not matched to a gene: 6. The CDR3 has 12 amino acids. In DNA, the CDR3 is TGTGCCAGCGGGACAGGACCTGGCGAGCAGTACTTC. This codes for CASGTGPGEQYF.

The rearrangement uses TRBV7-2 and TRBJ1-4; D is unclear. The V gene's germline CDR1 is SGHTA and CDR2 FQGNSA. This CDR3 comprises 15 residues. V lost 4 bases to trimming and J lost 5 bases, with 14 bases between them. The CDR3 sequence: CASSSGLWENEKLFF. CDR3 DNA sequence: TGTGCCAGCAGCTCCGGATTGTGGGAGAATGAAAAACTGTTTTTT. The whole variable domain, remainder taken from reference TRBV7-2 and TRBJ1-4, is GAGVSQSPSNKVTEKGKDVELRCDPISGHTALYWYRQSLGQGLEFLIYFQGNSAPDKSGLPSDRFSAERTGGSVSTLTIQRTQQEDSAVYLCASSSGLWENEKLFFGSGTQLSVL.

The chain employs TRBV5-6 and TRBJ1-1; D unresolved. V lost 0 bases, J lost 5 bases, and 14 bases lay in between. Germline values: CDR1 SGHDT, CDR2 YYEEEE. The CDR3 sequence is 15 residues long. CDR3: CASSLVGRSGTEAFF. For the CDR3, the DNA is TGTGCCAGCAGCTTGGTTGGGCGGTCGGGGACTGAAGCTTTCTTT.

The rearrangement links TRBV11-3 to TRBJ1-1; a possible D gene is TRBD1 (5 bases). This CDR3 region has 16 residues. The V gene lost 5 bases and the J gene lost 0 bases, with 16 bases spanning the gap. Germline assignment: CDR1 SGHNT and CDR2 YENEEA. The CDR3 bases are TGTGCCAGCAGCCCATCGGGGGGAACCTTGAACACTGAAGCTTTCTTT. It specifies CASSPSGGTLNTEAFF.

The chain links TRBV30 to TRBJ1-2; perhaps TRBD1 as D (6 bases). CDR1 is GTSNPN, CDR2 SVGIG, per germline (reference sequence). Trimming shortened V by 3 bases and J by 8 bases, and 16 bases separated the two germline ends. The CDR3 has 13 amino acids. The CDR3 here is CAWSSGGGGGYTF. As DNA, the CDR3 is TGTGCCTGGAGCTCCGGAGGGGGAGGGGGCTACACCTTC.

The chain joins TRBV7-9 to TRBJ1-2; D not resolved. Germline loops: CDR1 SEHNR, CDR2 FQNEAQ (reference sequence). This CDR3 contains 16 residues. V was pared by 2 bases and J by 6 bases, with 19 bases between. CDR3 coding DNA: TGTGCCAGCAGCTTATATCCCGGGATTCGTGTTGATGGCTACACCTTC. It codes for CASSLYPGIRVDGYTF.

The CDR3 is CAAQVLAVGNEQFF. The CDR3 region has the DNA TGTGCCGCTCAAGTATTAGCAGTGGGCAATGAGCAGTTCTTC. This chain links TRBV2 with TRBJ2-1, with D uncertain. Looked up from germline, CDR1 is SNHLY and CDR2 is FYNNEI. The V end lost 11 bases, the J end lost 6 bases, and 20 bases lay between the germline ends. The CDR3 consists of 14 residues.

The chain combines TRBV9 with TRBJ2-5; D not certain. Germline CDR1 and CDR2: SGDLS and YYNGEE. V lost 4 bases, J lost 7 bases, and 11 bases lay in between. The CDR3 sequence is 12 residues long. CDR3 loop: CASSSRSGTQYF. CDR3 DNA sequence: TGTGCCAGCAGCTCCCGTAGTGGGACCCAGTACTTC.

This rearrangement joins TRBV5-1 to TRBJ1-1; D is undetermined. Germline lookup yields CDR1 SGHRS and CDR2 YFSETQ. The V end was cut by 1 base, the J end by 0 bases, with 16 bases between. This CDR3 has 17 amino acids. Here the CDR3 reads CASSLSSTRALNTEAFF. For the CDR3, the DNA is TGCGCCAGCAGCTTGAGTTCCACCCGCGCATTGAACACTGAAGCTTTCTTT.

The chain has TRBV29-1 and TRBJ2-1; 7 nucleotides line up with TRBD2. The V gene's germline CDR1 is SQVTM and CDR2 ANQGSEA. The CDR3 is made up of 12 amino acids. Losses at the gene ends were 7 bases for V and 6 bases for J; bases not matched to a gene: 6. The CDR3 here is CSAGLVGNEQFF. CDR3 in DNA: TGCAGCGCCGGACTAGTAGGCAATGAGCAGTTCTTC.

The chain is built from TRBV6-5 and TRBJ1-4, with no clear D. CDR3 length equals 12 residues. The germline CDR1 and CDR2 sequences are MNHEY and SVGAGI. The CDR3 nucleotides read TGTGCTTGTGGTCGGGTGGATGAAAAACTGTTTTTT. Its translation: CACGRVDEKLFF.

The chain couples TRBV28 to TRBJ2-7; tentative D call: TRBD1 (5 bases). CDR1 and CDR2 (germline): MDHEN, SYDVKM. The germline V and J ends were trimmed by 4 bases and 3 bases, with 13 bases remaining between them. The CDR3 runs to 14 residues. CDR3 sequence reads: CASSSGKMRYEQYF. As DNA, the CDR3 is TGTGCCAGCAGTTCAGGGAAAATGCGCTACGAGCAGTACTTC.

This rearrangement joins TRBV5-1 to TRBJ1-3; D is uncertain. V lost 4 bases and J lost 0, with 11 bases in between. Germline V gene lookup returns CDR1 SGHRS and CDR2 YFSETQ. This CDR3 has 15 amino acids. The DNA for the CDR3 is TGCGCCAGCAGCCCCTTAACGGGCTCTGGAAACACCATATATTTT. Protein product: CASSPLTGSGNTIYF.

The CDR3 bases are TGTGCCAGCAGCGAACGCCCGGCCAGGGCCCAGTACTTC. This gives the protein CASSERPARAQYF. The rearrangement links TRBV9 to TRBJ2-5; a weak D match, TRBD1 (5 bases). Germline V gene data show CDR1 as SGDLS and CDR2 as YYNGEE. The CDR3 has 13 amino acids. With 3 bases removed from V and 9 bases from J, the gap between germline ends came to 15 bases.

The chain is built from TRBV11-3 and TRBJ1-1; D is possibly TRBD1 (5 bases). The ends were cut back, 5 bases at V and 0 bases at J, with 13 bases in the middle. Per germline, CDR1 SGHNT and CDR2 YENEEA. This CDR3 comprises 15 residues. CDR3 nucleotides: TGTGCCAGCAGCACGCGACAGTCCATGAACACTGAAGCTTTCTTT. Protein product: CASSTRQSMNTEAFF.

The table lists this clone with a few counts. V and J are TRBV18 and TRBJ1-4; D gene ambiguous. Germline CDR1 is KGHSH and CDR2 is LQKENI. This CDR3 contains 14 residues. With 6 bases removed from V and 8 bases from J, the gap between germline ends came to 16 bases. The CDR3: CASSFVSVGEKLFF. In DNA, the CDR3 is TGTGCCAGCTCCTTTGTGTCGGTCGGGGAAAAACTGTTTTTT.

The chain uses TRBV7-9 and TRBJ1-6; maybe TRBD1 (6 bases). The CDR3 length is 16 residues. Germline values: CDR1 SEHNR, CDR2 FQNEAQ (reference sequence). V was shortened by 5 bases and J by 7 bases, with 18 bases between the two germline ends. The CDR3 sequence is CASSHIQGSGNSPLHF. Written as DNA, the CDR3 is TGTGCCAGCAGCCACATACAGGGATCGGGAAATTCACCCCTCCACTTT.

The J gene is TRBJ2-7, the V gene TRBV9, with TRBD2 identical over 10 bases. The CDR3 runs 16 residues. CDR1 is SGDLS, CDR2 YYNGEE, per germline. V lost 0 bases and J lost 0; bases outside the gene matches: 3. CDR3 sequence reads: CASSVGPSGSSYEQYF. In nucleotides, the CDR3 is TGTGCCAGCAGCGTAGGTCCTAGCGGGAGCTCCTACGAGCAGTACTTC.